These 21 T cell receptor beta chains came from one sample sequenced in a study of blood T cells in healthy people across ages. Combining a sample-barcoded 5' primer with a J-beta primer mix, a second PCR ran for about 6 to 11 cycles. One entry per CDR3 protein, called by TCRdb with MiXCR from the 5' RACE reads. The sample has some 710,000 distinct CDR3 sequences; approximately 21% are singletons. Sequenced input: blood. All receptors derive from an older man in good health.

This clonotype has at least ten counts. CDR3 nucleotide sequence: TGTGCCAGCAGCTTAACGGGACTATCCTACAATGAGCAGTTCTTC. This translates into CASSLTGLSYNEQFF. The genes are TRBV7-3 and TRBJ2-1; 7 bases align to TRBD2. Unmatched junction bases numbered 0, after V lost 0 bases and J lost 1 base. The CDR3 length is 15 residues. Germline assignment: CDR1 SGHTA and CDR2 FQGTGA.

The rearrangement uses TRBV7-9 and TRBJ2-7; no reliable D call. Trimming removed 2 bases at V and 5 bases at J, with 7 bases between. The CDR3 runs 12 residues. Germline loops: CDR1 SEHNR, CDR2 FQNEAQ (reference sequence). The CDR3: CASSLHGNEQYF. The CDR3 nucleotides read TGTGCCAGCAGCTTACATGGGAACGAGCAGTACTTC.

In this sample, this clonotype turned up a few times. This rearrangement joins TRBV10-1 to TRBJ1-1, with 11 bases that match TRBD1. The V segment lost 4 bases and the J segment 11 bases; nucleotides outside the gene matches: 6. Germline CDR1 and CDR2: WNHNN and SYGVQD (reference sequence). The CDR3 is made up of 13 amino acids. The CDR3 loop reads CASSGTGGDGAFF. CDR3 bases: TGCGCCAGCAGTGGGACAGGGGGCGATGGGGCTTTCTTT.

In its sample, this clonotype was seen a few times. At one of its ends the junction is not consistent with the germline gene, which may arise from a read error. V gene TRBV29-1 combines with J gene TRBJ1-2; D is ambiguous. The CDR3 runs to 15 residues. Germline V gene sequence: CDR1 SQVTM, CDR2 ANQGSEA. DNA for the CDR3: TGCAGCGTCGAAGATCGGGTTAGCAGATGGTATGGCTACACCTTC. It translates to CSVEDRVSRWYGYTF.

The chain couples TRBV13 to TRBJ1-6, with D uncertain. The length of the CDR3 is 17 residues. Trimming pared 3 bases from V and 5 bases from J, leaving 17 bases between. The germline V gene encodes CDR1 PRHDT and CDR2 FYEKMQ (reference sequence). CDR3 coding DNA: TGTGCCAGCAGCTTTTGGGGTACCCGCGGGAATAATTCACCCCTCCACTTT. Translation: CASSFWGTRGNNSPLHF.

The chain couples TRBV5-1 to TRBJ1-1; 7 positions agree with TRBD1. This CDR3 region has 13 residues. Germline CDR1 reads SGHRS; CDR2 reads YFSETQ. J lost 5 bases, V lost 9 bases, and 10 bases had no gene match. The CDR3: CATMTGRGTEAFF. Written as DNA, the CDR3 is TGCGCCACCATGACAGGGAGGGGAACTGAAGCTTTCTTT. The full variable domain, its missing parts supplied by reference TRBV5-1 and TRBJ1-1, is KAGVTQTPRYLIKTRGQQVTLSCSPISGHRSVSWYQQTPGQGLQFLFEYFSETQRNKGNFPGRFSGRQFSNSRSEMNVSTLELGDSALYLCATMTGRGTEAFFGQGTRLTVV.

This clonotype was found a few times. This chain uses TRBV6-2 or TRBV6-3 with TRBJ2-3, with TRBD2 identical over 7 bases. The J segment lost 7 bases and the V segment lost 8 bases, leaving 3 bases of the junction unmatched. The CDR3 has 11 amino acids. Germline values: CDR1 MNHEY, CDR2 SVGEGT. The CDR3 here is CASGEGYTQYF. The DNA for the CDR3 is TGTGCCAGCGGGGAGGGGTATACGCAGTATTTT.

This rearrangement joins TRBV6-1 to TRBJ2-3; D perhaps matches TRBD1 (5 bases). The germline gives CDR1 MNHNS, CDR2 SASEGT. V gave up 6 bases and J gave up 5 bases, with 12 bases separating them. The CDR3 contains 13 residues. The CDR3 spells CASRSGWIDTQYF. CDR3 sequence (DNA): TGTGCCAGCAGGTCAGGGTGGATAGATACGCAGTATTTT.

A few counts support this clonotype. The chain employs TRBV7-8 and TRBJ2-7; possible D gene TRBD1, 6 bases. Gene TRBJ2-1 matches the end of the DNA better, so the J call may be wrong. CDR3 size: 16 residues. Germline CDR1 SGHVS, CDR2 FQNEAQ. The CDR3 loop is CASSLYPGPGANEQFF. CDR3 in DNA: TGTGCCAGCAGCCTATACCCGGGTCCAGGGGCCAATGAGCAGTTCTTC.

In its sample, this clonotype was seen a few times. The chain is built from TRBV28 and TRBJ1-1; perhaps TRBD1 as D (6 bases). The germline V gene has CDR1 MDHEN and CDR2 SYDVKM. The CDR3 length is 15 residues. The germline V and J ends were trimmed by 6 bases and 5 bases, with 19 bases remaining between them. The CDR3 spells CASSSTRGVRTEAFF. In DNA form, the CDR3 reads TGTGCCAGCAGCTCGACGAGGGGGGTAAGGACTGAAGCTTTCTTT.

This clonotype occurred a few times. This sequence joins TRBV15 and TRBJ1-2, with 7 bases identical to TRBD1. The V gene's germline CDR1 is LNHNV and CDR2 YYDKDF (reference sequence). The CDR3 extends over 15 amino acids. V lost 3 bases to trimming and J lost 6 bases; unmatched junction nucleotides: 10. The CDR3: CATSSYQQGTDGYTF. Written as DNA, the CDR3 is TGTGCCACCAGCAGTTACCAACAGGGGACAGATGGCTACACCTTC. The full variable domain, completed using reference TRBV15 and TRBJ1-2, is DAMVIQNPRYQVTQFGKPVTLSCSQTLNHNVMYWYQQKSSQAPKLLFHYYDKDFNNEADTPDNFQSRRPNTSFCFLDIRSPGLGDTAMYLCATSSYQQGTDGYTFGSGTRLTVV.

This chain joins TRBV20-1 and TRBJ2-2, with 7 positions matching TRBD2. In germline, CDR1 is DFQATT, CDR2 SNEGSKA (reference sequence). This CDR3 contains 16 residues. V was pared by 0 bases and J by 2 bases, with 6 bases of the junction left unmatched. The CDR3 loop reads CSARDVASGNTGELFF. The CDR3 nucleotides are TGCAGTGCTAGAGATGTAGCTAGCGGAAACACCGGGGAGCTGTTTTTT.

This clonotype was picked up a small number of times. The chain combines TRBV6-6 with TRBJ1-4, with a tentative D call TRBD1 (5 bases). Looked up from germline, CDR1 is MNHNY and CDR2 is SVGAGI (reference sequence). The CDR3 spans 14 residues. V was pared by 6 bases and J by 8 bases, with 16 bases between. This CDR3 is CASRPGTSVEKLFF. For the CDR3, the DNA is TGTGCCAGCAGGCCCGGGACGTCGGTCGAAAAACTGTTTTTT.

This clonotype has a handful of counts. In DNA form, the CDR3 reads TGCAGCGTTGACGGGATAGTCTCCTACAATGAGCAGTTCTTC. Its translation: CSVDGIVSYNEQFF. The rearrangement links TRBV29-1 to TRBJ2-1; weak D call: TRBD2 (5 bases). Trimming stripped 3 bases from V and 0 bases from J, with 9 bases between. This CDR3 has 14 residues. Germline CDR1 is SQVTM and CDR2 is ANQGSEA.

This clonotype appeared a few times. A junction end diverges from the germline sequence, so it may reflect a read error. This chain uses TRBV6-5 with TRBJ1-4; D call uncertain. This CDR3 has 15 amino acids. From germline, CDR1 is MNHEY and CDR2 SVGAGI. The CDR3 DNA is TGTGCCGGCAGTCGAGGACCGACAACTAATGAAAAACTGTTTTTT. It encodes CAGSRGPTTNEKLFF.

The chain employs TRBV12-3 or TRBV12-4 and TRBJ2-1, with D unclear. The CDR3 contains 15 residues. The V gene lost 6 bases and the J gene lost 0 bases, with 12 bases spanning the gap. CDR3 region: CASRGRKSSYNEQFF. In nucleotides, the CDR3 is TGTGCCAGCAGGGGTCGGAAGAGCTCCTACAATGAGCAGTTCTTC.

This clonotype is a singleton in its sample. In DNA form, the CDR3 reads TGTGCCAGTAGTACACCGACAGGGGGAGACACCGGGGAGCTGTTTTTT. It yields the protein CASSTPTGGDTGELFF. This chain links TRBV19 with TRBJ2-2; TRBD1 aligns across 9 bases. This CDR3 is 16 amino acids long. Per the germline V gene, CDR1 is LNHDA and CDR2 is SQIVND (reference sequence). V trimming: 4 bases; J trimming: 3 bases; junction bases outside the gene matches: 6. Supplemented by reference TRBV19 and TRBJ2-2, the full variable domain reads DGGITQSPKYLFRKEGQNVTLSCEQNLNHDAMYWYRQDPGQGLRLIYYSQIVNDFQKGDIAEGYSVSREKKESFPLTVTSAQKNPTAFYLCASSTPTGGDTGELFFGEGSRLTVL.

This clonotype showed up just a few times. This chain uses TRBV9 with TRBJ1-1; D may be TRBD1 (5 bases). Trimming took off 4 bases at V and 1 base at J, with 8 bases between the two ends. The CDR3 loop spans 13 amino acids. CDR1 is SGDLS and CDR2 is YYNGEE in the germline V gene. The chain's CDR3 is CASSRDANTEAFF. The CDR3 nucleotides read TGTGCCAGCAGCCGGGACGCGAACACTGAAGCTTTCTTT.

Worth noting for this clonotype: One base away lies a much larger clone, so this may be a sequencing read error. The gene calls are TRBV29-1 and TRBJ2-3; TRBD1 matches 8 bases. The CDR3 is 14 amino acids. Germline V CDR1 and CDR2: SQVTM, ANQGSEA. CDR3 sequence (DNA): TGCAGCGTTGAACAGGGGGCCGTCACAGATATGCAGTATTTT. Its translation is CSVEQGAVTDMQYF.

The chain is built from TRBV11-1 and TRBJ2-5; TRBD2 is a possible D gene (6 bases). Deletions cut 0 bases from V and 3 bases from J, with 11 bases between. The CDR3 extends over 15 amino acids. Per germline, CDR1 SGHAT and CDR2 FQDESV (reference sequence). CDR3 protein: CASSLAASAEETQYF. The CDR3 DNA is TGTGCCAGCAGCTTAGCGGCTAGCGCAGAAGAGACCCAGTACTTC.

Only a few counts were recorded for this clonotype. This chain joins TRBV12-3 or TRBV12-4 and TRBJ2-3, with D possibly being TRBD2 (5 bases). This CDR3 is built from 13 residues. Trimming took off 4 bases at V and 6 bases at J, with 11 bases between the two ends. The CDR3 DNA follows: TGTGCCAGCAGTTCCCCGGGGTCGGATACGCAGTATTTT. Its protein product is CASSSPGSDTQYF.